This T cell receptor (beta chain) appears in the sequencing data of a study of cytotoxic CD8 clonotypes in ibrutinib-treated CLL. Study-wide results and caveats: The times at which samples were taken varied between sustained-remission and progressing patients. Relative to age-matched healthy donors, clonality at baseline was higher, and it tracked circulating CD8+ T-cell counts. Private clonotypes, not public ones, expanded at ibrutinib response. Clonality showed a rise at ibrutinib response that reversed toward baseline at progression.

The repertoire was sequenced with immunoSEQ multiplex PCR; TCRdb's copy has only in-frame clones and lacks some. The repertoire holds 150,000 or so clones, 60% to 85% seen once, with approximately 30% in the top ten. CDR1 and CDR2 from the germline V gene are MDHEN and SYDVKM. The trim removed 11 bases at V and 2 bases at J, leaving 5 bases unmatched. This CDR3 is 13 amino acids long. As regards this clone: Its specificity is not known.

The chain employs TRBV28 and TRBJ2-1; 8 bases align to TRBD2. Sequences were derived from PBMCs, sampled after 12 months of ibrutinib treatment. This clonotype originated in a human donor with chronic lymphocytic leukemia. CDR3 bases: TGTGCCGCAATCGGGAGGGCCTACAATGAGCAGTTCTTC. Residues: CAAIGRAYNEQFF. The full variable domain, with the rest looked up from reference TRBV28 and TRBJ2-1, is DVKVTQSSRYLVKRTGEKVFLECVQDMDHENMFWYRQDPGLGLRLIYFSYDVKMKEKGDIPEGYSVSREKKERFSLILESASTNQTSMYLCAAIGRAYNEQFFGPGTRLTVL.